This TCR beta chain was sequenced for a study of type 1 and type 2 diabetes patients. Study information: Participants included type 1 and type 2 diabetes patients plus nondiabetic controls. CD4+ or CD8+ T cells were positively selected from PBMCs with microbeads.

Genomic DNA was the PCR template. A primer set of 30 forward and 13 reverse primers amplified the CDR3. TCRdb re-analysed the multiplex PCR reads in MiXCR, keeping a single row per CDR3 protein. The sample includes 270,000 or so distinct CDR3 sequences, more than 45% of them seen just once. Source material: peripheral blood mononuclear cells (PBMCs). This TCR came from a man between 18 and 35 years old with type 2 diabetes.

The CDR3 reads CSAQAVGLPELETQYF. The DNA of the CDR3 is TGCAGTGCCCAGGCGGTGGGACTGCCTGAATTAGAGACCCAGTACTTC. V gene TRBV20-1 combines with J gene TRBJ2-5; D may be TRBD2 (6 bases). The germline gives CDR1 DFQATT, CDR2 SNEGSKA (reference sequence). This CDR3 has 16 residues. The germline V and J ends were trimmed by 6 bases and 4 bases, with 24 bases remaining between them.